The rows below give T cell receptor beta chains drawn from one sample of a study of T cells in localized non-small cell lung cancer. Method: immunoSEQ multiplex PCR; TCRdb's copy keeps in-frame clones and lacks some. Of under 9,000 clones in the sample, 70% to 90% were seen once. This specimen consisted of peripheral blood, obtained before any cancer treatment. The receptors stem from a male donor aged 60 or over with stage III lung adenocarcinoma. Each CDR3 is given with its conserved first and last residue. A D gene is named only where the DNA matches it firmly. Expanded clones are given a class, and other clones once, few, many or no size at all.

clone size | J gene | D gene | V gene | CDR3 DNA | CDR3 protein
NA | TRBJ2-4 | NA | TRBV4-1 | TGCGCCAGCAGCCAAGTGGGCATAGCCAAAAACATTCAGTACTTC | CASSQVGIAKNIQYF
NA | TRBJ2-3 | NA | TRBV5-8 | TGTGCCAGTAGAATTACTAGCACAGATACGCAGTATTTT | CASRITSTDTQYF
few | TRBJ1-1 | TRBD1 | TRBV5-5 | TGTGCCAGCACCTCAAGTAGACAGGGTAACACTGAAGCTTTCTTT | CASTSSRQGNTEAFF
NA | TRBJ1-1 | NA | TRBV5-1 | TGCGCCAGCAGCTTGGTGAACACTGAAGCTTTCTTT | CASSLVNTEAFF
NA | TRBJ1-2 | NA | TRBV5-1 | TGCGCCAGCAGCTTACCAGTCCTCGGGACTTTGGGCCGCTATGGCTACACCTTC | CASSLPVLGTLGRYGYTF
NA | TRBJ2-1 | TRBD1 | TRBV5-1 | TGCGCCAGCAGCGGGTGGACAGGGGGCCATAATGAGCAGTTCTTC | CASSGWTGGHNEQFF
NA | TRBJ2-7 | TRBD2 | TRBV6-6 | TGTGCCAGCCAGCGGGGGAGCTCCTACGAGCAGTACTTC | CASQRGSSYEQYF
NA | TRBJ2-1 | NA | TRBV2 | TGTGCCAGTCTAAATTCAGGGGTCGGCTACAATGAGCAGTTCTTC | CASLNSGVGYNEQFF
NA | TRBJ1-2 | TRBD1 | TRBV6-1 | TGTGCCAGCAGTGAAGCAGGGGGCGACTATGGCTACACCTTC | CASSEAGGDYGYTF
few | TRBJ1-2 | NA | TRBV2 | TGTGCCAGCAGTGTTACAGCCGCTGGTGGCTACACCTTC | CASSVTAAGGYTF
NA | TRBJ2-7 | NA | TRBV4-3 | TGCGCCAGCAGCCAAGATTCCCCCGGTTGGGGGGCCTCCTACGAGCAGTACTTC | CASSQDSPGWGASYEQYF
few | TRBJ1-2 | NA | TRBV9 | TGTGCCAGCAGCGTAGCTACGGGTGGCTACACCTTC | CASSVATGGYTF
NA | TRBJ1-1 | NA | TRBV6-1 | TGTGCCAGCAGGGAGAGGAAGAACACTGAAGCTTTCTTT | CASRERKNTEAFF
NA | TRBJ1-3 | NA | TRBV30 | TGTGCCTCCCACTTATCTTCCTCTGGAAACACCATATATTTT | CASHLSSSGNTIYF
NA | TRBJ1-5 | NA | TRBV19 | TGTGCCAGTAGGATGATACAGGGACGCAATCAGCCCCAGCATTTT | CASRMIQGRNQPQHF
once | TRBJ1-1 | NA | TRBV7-2 | TGTGCCAGCAGCTTAGACGGTAGGCGTACTGAAGCTTTCTTT | CASSLDGRRTEAFF
NA | TRBJ2-1 | NA | TRBV6-4 | TGTGCCAGCAGTAGGAGTCTTCCCGATGATGAGCAGTTCTTC | CASSRSLPDDEQFF
NA | TRBJ2-1 | TRBD2 | TRBV9 | TGTGCCAGCAGCGTAGCGGGGGGAGGGCGTTTCGATGAGCAGTTCTTC | CASSVAGGGRFDEQFF
NA | TRBJ2-2 | TRBD1 | TRBV5-1 | TGCGCCAGCAGCTTGGTAAGGGGGCTAAACACCGGGGAGCTGTTTTTT | CASSLVRGLNTGELFF
NA | TRBJ1-6 | TRBD1 | TRBV18 | TGTGCCAGCTCACCAGAGGGGGCTCCTTCACCCCTCCACTTT | CASSPEGAPSPLHF
NA | TRBJ1-5 | TRBD1 | TRBV5-5 | TGTGCCAGCAGCTCGTGGAGTGGGTCAGGGGGAAATCAGCCCCAGCATTTT | CASSSWSGSGGNQPQHF
few | TRBJ2-1 | NA | TRBV5-1 | TGCGCCAGCAGCGTCGACAGACTCAATGAGCAGTTCTTC | CASSVDRLNEQFF
NA | TRBJ1-5 | NA | TRBV27 | TGTGCCAGCAGTCCTATAGTCCGGTTGGGCAATCAGCCCCAGCATTTT | CASSPIVRLGNQPQHF
NA | TRBJ2-5 | TRBD2 | TRBV5-6 | TGTGCCAGCAGCTTAGGGCCACTAGCGGGTTCAGAGACCCAGTACTTC | CASSLGPLAGSETQYF
NA | TRBJ1-1 | NA | TRBV4-2 | TGTGCCAGCAGCCAGGATTTGAACACTGAAGCTTTCTTT | CASSQDLNTEAFF
NA | TRBJ2-1 | NA | TRBV4-1 | TGCGCCAGCAGCCTCCTAGGAGGGGTAAGTGAGCAGTTCTTC | CASSLLGGVSEQFF
NA | TRBJ1-6 | NA | TRBV30 | TGTGCCTGGAGTGTGTTGGCAGAGAATTCACCCCTCCACTTT | CAWSVLAENSPLHF
NA | TRBJ2-7 | TRBD2 | TRBV13 | TGTGCCAGCAGCCTCCAGTCGACTAGCGGGGGGGCCAGGGAGCAGTACTTC | CASSLQSTSGGAREQYF
NA | TRBJ2-7 | NA | TRBV20-1 | TGCAGTGCTTCGGGCCCTTGGGAGCAGTACTTC | CSASGPWEQYF
once | TRBJ1-5 | TRBD1 | TRBV5-1 | TGCGCCAGCAGCTCCCGTTCCGGGACAGGGGAGGGGTATAGCAATCAGCCCCAGCATTTT | CASSSRSGTGEGYSNQPQHF
NA | TRBJ2-3 | TRBD2 | TRBV5-1 | TGCGCCAGCAGCGAGCGGGTGGCGGGAGTACGCACAGATACGCAGTATTTT | CASSERVAGVRTDTQYF
NA | TRBJ1-1 | NA | TRBV5-1 | TGCGCCAGCAGCTTGCTGGGGGGGGTGACTGAAGCTTTCTTT | CASSLLGGVTEAFF
NA | TRBJ2-3 | TRBD2 | TRBV13 | TGTGCCAGCAGCCACCAGACTAGCGGGGGGGCGTATACGCAGTATTTT | CASSHQTSGGAYTQYF
NA | TRBJ2-3 | TRBD2 | TRBV7-2 | TGTGCCAGCAGCCTGAGGGGCGGGGGAGAGGATACGCAGTATTTT | CASSLRGGGEDTQYF
NA | TRBJ1-6 | NA | TRBV4-2 | TGTGCCAGCAGCCCGAACGGGGAGGGCCCGCAAATTTCACTCCTCCACTTT | CASSPNGEGPQISLLHF
once | TRBJ2-3 | NA | TRBV25-1 | TGTGCCAGCAGTGAGGGAGAGCCCCCAGATACGCAGTATTTT | CASSEGEPPDTQYF
NA | TRBJ2-5 | NA | TRBV30 | TGTGCCTGGAGTGACAGGGATGAGACCCAGTACTTC | CAWSDRDETQYF
NA | TRBJ2-1 | NA | TRBV6-5 | TGTGCCAGCAGATCCTACAATGAGCAGTTCTTC | CASRSYNEQFF
NA | TRBJ2-7 | TRBD1 | TRBV19 | TGTGCCAGTAGCCTTGACAGGGGCAGTGAGCAGTACTTC | CASSLDRGSEQYF
NA | TRBJ1-2 | TRBD1 | TRBV6-5 | TGTGCCAGCAGTGGGACAGGGGGCAAAAACTATGGCTACACCTTC | CASSGTGGKNYGYTF
NA | TRBJ2-3 | NA | TRBV7-9 | TGTGCCAGCAGCTTCGCTCAGCGGCCCCCTTACACAGATACGCAGTATTTT | CASSFAQRPPYTDTQYF
NA | TRBJ2-2 | NA | TRBV7-9 | TGTGCCAGCAGCCGCACCGGGGAGCTGTTTTTT | CASSRTGELFF
NA | TRBJ2-1 | TRBD1 | TRBV28 | TGTGCCAGCAGTTTACAACAGGGGTGGTTAGATGAGCAGTTCTTC | CASSLQQGWLDEQFF
NA | TRBJ2-1 | TRBD1 | TRBV19 | TGTGCCAGTGGGGCACAGGGGGTTTACAATGAGCAGTTCTTC | CASGAQGVYNEQFF
NA | TRBJ2-7 | NA | TRBV6-6 | TGTGCCAGCAGTTACTCAGGGGTGCACGAGCAGTACTTC | CASSYSGVHEQYF
NA | TRBJ1-2 | TRBD1 | TRBV7-2 | TGTGCCAGCAGCCCCCGTTCCGGGACAGGGGCCCTTAAAGGAGGCTACACCTTC | CASSPRSGTGALKGGYTF
NA | TRBJ2-3 | TRBD2 | TRBV19 | TGTGCCAGTCGGGGGGACTTCACAGATACGCAGTATTTT | CASRGDFTDTQYF
NA | TRBJ1-5 | TRBD1 | TRBV15 | TGTGCCACCAGCAAAGACAGGGGTTATCAGCCCCAGCATTTT | CATSKDRGYQPQHF
NA | TRBJ1-5 | TRBD1 | TRBV7-2 | TGTGCCAGCAGCCAAGGACAGGGGCGGAATCAGCCCCAGCATTTT | CASSQGQGRNQPQHF
NA | TRBJ1-2 | NA | TRBV30 | TGTGCCTGGAGTGTATCAACCGGACGGAACTATGGCTACACCTTC | CAWSVSTGRNYGYTF
NA | TRBJ1-1 | NA | TRBV28 | TGTGCCAGCAGTTTGGGGAACACTGAAGCTTTCTTT | CASSLGNTEAFF
NA | TRBJ2-3 | NA | TRBV5-1 | TGCGCCAGCAGCACCTCTAGCACAGATACGCAGTATTTT | CASSTSSTDTQYF
NA | TRBJ2-7 | NA | TRBV7-8 | TGTGCCAGCGGGCCGGGGGTTAACGTCTACGAGCAGTACTTC | CASGPGVNVYEQYF
few | TRBJ2-2 | NA | TRBV5-1 | TGCGCCAGCAGCTCCGGGCACACCGGGGAGCTGTTTTTT | CASSSGHTGELFF
NA | TRBJ2-7 | NA | TRBV7-2 | TGTGCCAGCAGCCTTAGCGGAGCCGGATCCTACGAGCAGTACTTC | CASSLSGAGSYEQYF
NA | TRBJ1-5 | NA | TRBV5-6 | TGTGCCAGCAGCTTGTGGGGCGCGGGCAATCAGCCCCAGCATTTT | CASSLWGAGNQPQHF
NA | TRBJ2-1 | NA | TRBV5-6 | TGTGCCAGCAGCTTCCAGGATAACTCCTACAATGAGCAGTTCTTC | CASSFQDNSYNEQFF
NA | TRBJ2-5 | TRBD1 | TRBV4-1 | TGCGCCAGCAGCCTCGTATCTACCGGGACAGGGAAAGAGACCCAGTACTTC | CASSLVSTGTGKETQYF
NA | TRBJ2-7 | NA | TRBV6-1 | TGTGCCAGCAGTGAAGAGAGCGGGCCCTACGAGCAGTACTTC | CASSEESGPYEQYF
few | TRBJ1-2 | NA | TRBV7-2 | TGTGCCAGCAGCTTGAACAGAATCGCTAACTATGGCTACACCTTC | CASSLNRIANYGYTF